This TCR beta chain appears in the sequencing data of a study of T cell changes during pregnancy in multiple sclerosis. Only in-frame clones appear in the TCRdb table, and some are missing; sequencing was by immunoSEQ multiplex PCR. This sample has 55,000 to 70,000 clones; about 92% occur once, and the top ten carry roughly 3.2%. Germline lookup yields CDR1 SGHAT and CDR2 FQNNGV. J was trimmed by 3 bases and V by 2 bases; bases with no gene match: 5. The CDR3 loop spans 16 amino acids. The V gene is TRBV11-2, the J gene TRBJ1-3; 9 bases fit TRBD1. The sequence came from a female donor in good health, enrolled as a control in a pregnancy study. Sequenced here: CD8+ T cells from peripheral blood mononuclear cells, sampled in the third trimester of pregnancy. The CDR3 nucleotides read TGTGCCAGCAGCTTATCGGGGACAGGGTTTGGAAACACCATATATTTT. Protein product: CASSLSGTGFGNTIYF.